This T cell receptor (beta chain) comes out of a study of tumor-infiltrating lymphocytes in primary liver carcinoma. Making TCR beta cDNA involved around 500 ng total RNA and a constant-region primer. For TCR beta, libraries were produced by three nested multiplex PCR rounds using slightly modified ARM-PCR. It was with TRBV1-TRBV30 forward primers and a C-beta reverse primer that the first two PCR rounds were run, at roughly 10 cycles each. Each CDR3 protein gets one entry after TCRdb re-called the multiplex PCR reads with MiXCR. Counted here are 150,000 to 200,000 distinct CDR3 sequences, around four fifths occurring once; the ten biggest clones make up 15% to 20%. The 20-30 mg bulk tissue piece was not sorted before simultaneous RNA and DNA extraction. The CDR3 is made up of 15 amino acids. V was cut by 1 base and J by 2 bases, with 9 bases left in between. Germline CDR1 reads SGHRS; CDR2 reads YFSETQ.

This receptor was obtained from a man in his forties with primary liver carcinoma and hepatitis B virus infection. The sample was tumor tissue from primary liver carcinoma. This rearrangement joins TRBV5-1 to TRBJ2-2, with D unresolved. CDR3 bases: TGCGCCAGCAGCTTGCCTATGCGAAACACCGGGGAGCTGTTTTTT. Translated, it gives CASSLPMRNTGELFF.